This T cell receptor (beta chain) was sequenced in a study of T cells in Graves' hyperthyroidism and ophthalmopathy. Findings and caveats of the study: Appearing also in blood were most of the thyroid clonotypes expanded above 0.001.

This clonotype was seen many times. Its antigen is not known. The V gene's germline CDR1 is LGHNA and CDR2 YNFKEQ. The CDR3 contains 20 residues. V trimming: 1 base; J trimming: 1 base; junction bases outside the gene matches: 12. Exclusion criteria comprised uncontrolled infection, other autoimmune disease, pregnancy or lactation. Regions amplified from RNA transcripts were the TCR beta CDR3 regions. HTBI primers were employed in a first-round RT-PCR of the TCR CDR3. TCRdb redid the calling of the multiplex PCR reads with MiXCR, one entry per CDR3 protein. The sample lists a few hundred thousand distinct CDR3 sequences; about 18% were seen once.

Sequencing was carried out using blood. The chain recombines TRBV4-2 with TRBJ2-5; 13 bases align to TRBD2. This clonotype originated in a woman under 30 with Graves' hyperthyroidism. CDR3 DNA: TGTGCCAGCAGCCAAGGTTTGAGTCATGGGACTAGCGGGATCCAAGAGACCCAGTACTTC. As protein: CASSQGLSHGTSGIQETQYF.